This T cell receptor (beta chain) was retrieved from a study of cytotoxic CD8 clonotypes in ibrutinib-treated CLL. Investigators sought sequencing depths of between 1 in 200,000 and 1 in 1 million T cells. Method: immunoSEQ multiplex PCR; TCRdb's copy keeps in-frame clones and lacks some. The sample holds some 25,000 clones, 55% to 70% seen once. Overall study findings and caveats: Progressing and sustained-remission patients had different sampling times. Shared public clonotypes were rare, and on treatment they either got smaller or stayed the same. Clonality went up at the time of ibrutinib response, stayed stable in sustained remission, and later dropped back toward its baseline level at progression.

V was pared by 2 bases and J by 3 bases, with 10 bases between. The germline V gene has CDR1 SEHNR and CDR2 FQNEAQ (reference sequence). The CDR3 contains 14 residues. Of note for this clone: Its antigen is undetermined.

This sequence was found in a human donor with chronic lymphocytic leukemia. The sample in question was PBMCs, obtained at disease progression, from a patient treated with ibrutinib. This sequence joins TRBV7-9 and TRBJ1-1; D perhaps matches TRBD1 (5 bases). The CDR3 region has the DNA TGTGCCAGCAGCTTAACCCTGGGGGACACTGAAGCTTTCTTT. Translated, it gives CASSLTLGDTEAFF.